This T cell receptor beta chain was obtained from a study of blood T cell repertoires in COVID-19. Background on the study: The samples span acute and convalescent COVID-19 from the United States, Italy and Spain. The cDNA or gDNA used as material had been derived from T cells, B-cell-depleted T cells, or PBMCs.

V gave up 7 bases and J gave up 6 bases; unmatched junction bases: 7. The CDR3 totals 14 residues. Per the germline V gene, CDR1 is MDHEN and CDR2 is SYDVKM. Authors' data handling: From reference gene primer amplification, estimates of nucleated cell counts were derived. Here immunoSEQ multiplex PCR was the method, and the copy in TCRdb shows in-frame clones only, minus some. Clonal size and the V and J genes are those of that table, whereas D and trimming came from the DNA. The data show roughly 250,000 clones, about 86% seen once. The clonotype comes from a woman of 80 years or more with acute or convalescent COVID-19. The sample consisted of peripheral blood. The rearrangement joins TRBV28 to TRBJ1-5; 9 bases line up with TRBD1. CDR3 bases: TGTGCCAGCACCACACAGGGGGCGGGTCAGCCCCAGCATTTT. Translating it yields CASTTQGAGQPQHF.